One TCR beta chain is described in this entry. What it binds is unknown. Only in-frame clones appear in the TCRdb table, and some are missing; sequencing was by immunoSEQ multiplex PCR. This sample has just under 95,000 clones, with about 82% found just once. The sample belongs to a study of a mutant IDH1 vaccine in newly diagnosed glioma. Findings of the study overall: Pseudoprogression apparently lacked any relation to changes in top peripheral T cell clonotypes.

The time point denotes: baseline, week 1 (first vaccination visit). Treatment indicated: pre-vaccination baseline after standard-of-care therapy. The germline V gene has CDR1 MGHRA and CDR2 YSYEKL. The CDR3 contains 14 residues. Germline trimming cut 3 bases from V and 3 bases from J; bases unmatched to any gene: 3. The chain links TRBV4-1 to TRBJ2-7, with 9 nucleotides matching TRBD1. The receptor was isolated from a man aged 35-49 years with glioma. The material was PBMCs, obtained from a glioma patient treated with radiotherapy, temozolomide or both. The CDR3 reads CASSHLGQGYEQYF. DNA for the CDR3: TGCGCCAGCAGCCACCTGGGACAGGGCTACGAGCAGTACTTC.